This TCR beta chain was identified during a study of blood T cell repertoires in COVID-19. Study at large: COVID-19 samples collected from the United States, Italy and Spain covered acute and convalescent phases. T cells, B-cell-depleted T cells, or PBMCs supplied cDNA or gDNA.

This CDR3 spans 15 amino acids. Germline CDR1 ENHRY, CDR2 SYGVKD. V lost 7 bases to trimming and J lost 5 bases; unmatched junction nucleotides: 10. Measured with immunoSEQ multiplex PCR; TCRdb has only the in-frame clones, and not every one. The sample contains 70,000 to 95,000 clones, 70% to 90% of which appear only once. This clonotype was sampled from a man aged 50-59 years with COVID-19, enrolled during active disease. The material sequenced was peripheral blood. The chain couples TRBV10-3 to TRBJ2-5, with 10 positions matching TRBD2. This CDR3 is CAIIGAGGMGETQYF. The CDR3, as DNA: TGTGCCATCATCGGAGCGGGGGGGATGGGGGAGACCCAGTACTTC.